Below, 27 T cell receptor beta chains from the same sample are listed, as sequenced in a study of blood T cell repertoires in COVID-19. The method was immunoSEQ multiplex PCR; TCRdb's version includes in-frame clones alone and lacks a portion of them. The table lists over 200,000 clones, roughly nine tenths of them singletons, with 0.82% in the top ten. Specimen: peripheral blood. The origin of the receptors is a man between 60 and 75 years old with COVID-19, enrolled during active disease.

V gene TRBV27 combines with J gene TRBJ1-2, with TRBD1 matching 7 bases. The germline gives CDR1 MNHEY, CDR2 SMNVEV (reference sequence). There are 15 residues in the CDR3. After removal of 6 bases from V and 8 bases from J, the junction contained 15 bases not matched to a gene. The CDR3, as DNA: TGTGCCAGCAGCCCCAGACAGGGAAGGGCGCAGGGCTACACCTTC. As protein: CASSPRQGRAQGYTF.

The chain has TRBV6-5 and TRBJ2-3; a weak D match, TRBD2 (6 bases). The germline V gene encodes CDR1 MNHEY and CDR2 SVGAGI. Trimming took off 4 bases at V and 4 bases at J, with 12 bases between the two ends. The CDR3 sequence is 14 residues long. CDR3 coding DNA: TGTGCCAGCAGTTGGGGTAGGAGGGCAGATACGCAGTATTTT. Translation gives CASSWGRRADTQYF.

This clone was seen a handful of times. The chain recombines TRBV4-3 with TRBJ1-2; 7 bases match TRBD1. The germline CDR1 and CDR2 sequences are LGHNA and YSLEER. V dropped 0 bases and J dropped 7; count of bases not matched to a gene: 8. This CDR3 has 15 amino acids. Here the CDR3 reads CASSQDIQGRIGYTF. Here the CDR3 DNA reads TGCGCCAGCAGCCAAGACATACAGGGGCGGATTGGCTACACCTTC.

The V call is TRBV5-1, the J call TRBJ2-7, with D possibly TRBD2 on 6 matching bases. The CDR3 length is 13 residues. Germline CDR1 is SGHRS and CDR2 is YFSETQ. V was cut by 2 bases and J by 3 bases, with 9 bases left in between. Here the CDR3 DNA reads TGCGCCAGCAGCTTCGGGGGTTTCTACGAGCAGTACTTC. Encoded protein: CASSFGGFYEQYF.

V and J are TRBV19 and TRBJ1-2; TRBD1 agrees at 11 bases. Germline V lookup: CDR1 LNHDA, CDR2 SQIVND (reference sequence). J lost 3 bases, V lost 9 bases, and 12 bases had no gene match. The CDR3 runs to 16 residues. The CDR3 nucleotides are TGTGCCAGCCGGACAGGGGGCGCCCCTACGGACTATGGCTACACCTTC. Translating gives CASRTGGAPTDYGYTF.

V is TRBV10-1 and J is TRBJ2-1, with D possibly matching TRBD2 (6 bases). Germline CDR1 reads WNHNN; CDR2 reads SYGVQD (reference sequence). Between the trimmed V and J ends, which lost 7 bases and 3 bases, there was a span of 13 bases. CDR3 length: 14 amino acids. CDR3 sequence: CASILPAGYNEQFF. CDR3 DNA sequence: TGCGCCAGCATCCTACCAGCGGGCTACAATGAGCAGTTCTTC.

The chain has TRBV24-1 and TRBJ2-7; possible D gene TRBD2, 6 bases. The germline V gene has CDR1 KGHDR and CDR2 SFDVKD. The CDR3 is made up of 13 amino acids. V lost 9 bases and J lost 2, with 13 bases in between. The CDR3 DNA is TGTGCCACCGGAGGCGGGACCACCTACGAGCAGTACTTC. It yields the protein CATGGGTTYEQYF.

This chain links TRBV28 with TRBJ1-2; D is ambiguous. Germline-derived CDR1 and CDR2 are MDHEN and SYDVKM. Trimming pared 2 bases from V and 4 bases from J, leaving 8 bases between. The CDR3 loop spans 13 amino acids. CDR3 coding DNA: TGTGCCAGCAGTTTAGGAGGGCCCTATGGCTACACCTTC. Residues: CASSLGGPYGYTF.

The chain uses TRBV9 and TRBJ2-7, with 8 bases fitting TRBD1. The V gene's germline CDR1 is SGDLS and CDR2 YYNGEE. Losses at the gene ends were 4 bases for V and 0 bases for J; bases not matched to a gene: 6. CDR3 size: 15 residues. The CDR3 bases are TGTGCCAGCAGCTTCGGACAGGGTAGCTCCTACGAGCAGTACTTC. This encodes CASSFGQGSSYEQYF. The variable domain in full, with the rest retrieved from reference TRBV9 and TRBJ2-7, is DSGVTQTPKHLITATGQRVTLRCSPRSGDLSVYWYQQSLDQGLQFLIQYYNGEERAKGNILERFSAQQFPDLHSELNLSSLELGDSALYFCASSFGQGSSYEQYFGPGTRLTVT.

This chain joins TRBV14 and TRBJ1-2; D remains ambiguous. Trimming took 0 bases from V and 5 from J, leaving 16 bases between them. The germline CDR1 and CDR2 sequences are SGHDN and FVKESK. The CDR3 consists of 16 residues. Here the CDR3 reads CASSQERIRVPYGYTF. For the CDR3, the DNA is TGTGCCAGCAGCCAAGAAAGGATTCGGGTCCCGTATGGCTACACCTTC.

This clone was observed once. The chain is built from TRBV6-5 and TRBJ2-3, with a possible D match to TRBD2 (5 bases). With 4 bases removed from V and 0 bases from J, the gap between germline ends came to 14 bases. This CDR3 is built from 16 residues. The germline V gene has CDR1 MNHEY and CDR2 SVGAGI. CDR3 region: CASSSDRTGSTDTQYF. In DNA, the CDR3 is TGTGCCAGCAGTTCGGACCGAACGGGGAGCACAGATACGCAGTATTTT.

CDR3 loop: CASSQTGTGRNEQFF. The DNA for the CDR3 is TGTGCCAGCAGTCAAACCGGGACAGGGAGAAATGAGCAGTTCTTC. V is TRBV13 and J is TRBJ2-1, with 9 bases aligning to TRBD1. This CDR3 region has 15 residues. J was trimmed by 7 bases and V by 6 bases; bases with no gene match: 10. The germline gives CDR1 PRHDT, CDR2 FYEKMQ (reference sequence).

This sequence joins TRBV3-1 (or the pseudogene TRBV3-2) and TRBJ2-7; tentative D call: TRBD2 (6 bases). Germline V gene data show CDR1 as LGHDT and CDR2 as YNNKEL (reference sequence). There are 13 residues in the CDR3. Trimming shortened V by 3 bases and J by 3 bases, and 9 bases separated the two germline ends. Here the CDR3 DNA reads TGTGCCAGCAGCCAGGGGGGAGTCTACGAGCAGTACTTC. Translating it yields CASSQGGVYEQYF.

The sample holds one count of this clone. V and J are TRBV19 and TRBJ1-5; possibly TRBD1 for D (6 bases). This CDR3 comprises 17 residues. Germline values: CDR1 LNHDA, CDR2 SQIVND (reference sequence). V lost 4 bases and J 0 bases, leaving 16 bases between the germline ends. The CDR3 loop reads CASSSGRDIYSNQPQHF. The DNA of the CDR3 is TGTGCCAGTAGTAGTGGGAGGGACATTTATAGCAATCAGCCCCAGCATTTT.

The V gene is TRBV18, the J gene TRBJ1-5, with D tentatively TRBD1 (5 bases). The ends were cut back, 1 base at V and 3 bases at J, with 13 bases in the middle. The CDR3 spans 16 residues. CDR1 and CDR2 (germline): KGHSH, LQKENI. The CDR3 DNA reads TGTGCCAGCTCACCACAACAAGACAGTACCAATCAGCCCCAGCATTTT. Protein: CASSPQQDSTNQPQHF.

V and J are TRBV12-5 and TRBJ2-7, with 8 positions matching TRBD1. The germline gives CDR1 LGHNT, CDR2 FRNRAP. V gave up 0 bases and J gave up 1 base; unmatched junction bases: 5. CDR3 length: 16 amino acids. The CDR3 DNA is TGTGCTAGTGGTTTGGTTATTGGGACAGGTTCCTACGAGCAGTACTTC. It specifies CASGLVIGTGSYEQYF.

The chain carries TRBV11-2 and TRBJ2-5; D not certain. The CDR3 contains 14 residues. Germline V CDR1 and CDR2: SGHAT, FQNNGV. Trimming removed 5 bases at V and 4 bases at J, with 14 bases between. This CDR3 is CASSPVQRSETQYF. Here the CDR3 DNA reads TGTGCCAGCAGCCCCGTTCAGCGTTCAGAGACCCAGTACTTC.

This rearrangement joins TRBV30 to TRBJ2-2; D not certain. Looked up from germline, CDR1 is GTSNPN and CDR2 is SVGIG (reference sequence). The CDR3 totals 12 residues. Trimming left V 0 bases short and J 6 bases short, with 5 bases between. CDR3 sequence: CAWSVAPGELFF. CDR3 bases: TGTGCCTGGAGTGTAGCCCCCGGGGAGCTGTTTTTT.

CDR3 coding DNA: TGTGCCAGCAGCTTAGTAGGAGATGAAAAACTGTTTTTT. Its protein product is CASSLVGDEKLFF. The chain has TRBV11-2 and TRBJ1-4, with unresolved D. Germline V gives CDR1 SGHAT, CDR2 FQNNGV. V lost 1 base and J lost 6, with 6 bases in between. This CDR3 region has 13 residues.

The chain recombines TRBV7-2 with TRBJ1-2, with TRBD1 matching over 10 bases. The V gene end was trimmed by 3 bases and the J gene end by 8 bases; junction bases not matched to a gene: 3. Per the germline V gene, CDR1 is SGHTA and CDR2 is FQGNSA. The CDR3 is 13 amino acids. The CDR3 loop reads CASSFGTGDGYTF. The DNA for the CDR3 is TGTGCCAGCAGCTTTGGGACAGGGGACGGCTACACCTTC.

This chain uses TRBV7-8 with TRBJ1-2, with TRBD1 as a possible D gene (6 bases). There are 15 residues in the CDR3. V gave up 7 bases and J gave up 0 bases, with 15 bases separating them. The germline CDR1 and CDR2 sequences are SGHVS and FQNEAQ. The CDR3 sequence: CASTRQALANYGYTF. CDR3 coding DNA: TGTGCCAGCACCAGACAGGCCTTAGCTAACTATGGCTACACCTTC.

The chain combines TRBV7-8 with TRBJ2-7; 8 bases map to TRBD1. The CDR3 sequence is 15 residues long. Germline CDR1 and CDR2: SGHVS and FQNEAQ. Germline trimming cut 5 bases from V and 1 base from J; bases unmatched to any gene: 7. The CDR3: CASSPYRDRSYEQYF. The CDR3 DNA reads as TGTGCCAGCAGCCCCTACCGGGACAGGTCCTACGAGCAGTACTTC. Full variable domain (rest looked up from reference TRBV7-8 and TRBJ2-7): GAGVSQSPRYKVAKRGQDVALRCDPISGHVSLFWYQQALGQGPEFLTYFQNEAQLDKSGLPSDRFFAERPEGSVSTLKIQRTQQEDSAVYLCASSPYRDRSYEQYFGPGTRLTVT.

There are a few counts of this clone. The rearrangement uses TRBV4-3 and TRBJ1-3; 7 bases are a match to TRBD1. V lost 3 bases, J lost 0 bases, and 5 bases stayed unmatched. CDR3 length: 16 residues. Germline V gene sequence: CDR1 LGHNA, CDR2 YSLEER. CDR3 region: CASSQGTAHSGNTIYF. The CDR3 bases are TGCGCCAGCAGCCAGGGGACAGCTCACTCTGGAAACACCATATATTTT.

This chain connects TRBV3-1 (or the pseudogene TRBV3-2) to TRBJ2-5, with 9 positions matching TRBD2. From germline, CDR1 is LGHDT and CDR2 YNNKEL (reference sequence). CDR3 length equals 17 residues. V trimming: 1 base; J trimming: 6 bases; junction bases outside the gene matches: 12. DNA for the CDR3: TGTGCCAGCAGCCAAGTAGGTATAGCTAGCGGGATGAAGACCCAGTACTTC. Amino acid sequence: CASSQVGIASGMKTQYF.

V is TRBV6-5 and J is TRBJ2-1; D is uncertain. The length of the CDR3 is 13 residues. Trimming left V 4 bases short and J 4 bases short, with 8 bases between. CDR1 and CDR2 (germline): MNHEY, SVGAGI. This CDR3 reads CASSLTVYNEQFF. In DNA form, the CDR3 reads TGTGCCAGCAGTTTAACAGTTTACAATGAGCAGTTCTTC.

The chain uses TRBV7-2 and TRBJ1-1, with D hard to call. Germline-derived CDR1 and CDR2 are SGHTA and FQGNSA. Trimming shortened V by 5 bases and J by 6 bases, and 16 bases separated the two germline ends. This CDR3 is 14 amino acids long. The CDR3 nucleotides read TGTGCCAGCAGCCTCTCCGCCCTCACGGCTGAAGCTTTCTTT. It yields the protein CASSLSALTAEAFF.

The chain links TRBV4-1 to TRBJ2-1; 10 bases are shared with TRBD2. The CDR3 covers 16 residues. Per the germline V gene, CDR1 is MGHRA and CDR2 is YSYEKL. V was clipped by 0 bases and J by 4 bases; unmatched bases: 3. The CDR3, as DNA: TGCGCCAGCAGCCAAGATGAAGCGGGAGGGTACAATGAGCAGTTCTTC. Amino acids: CASSQDEAGGYNEQFF.